This T cell receptor beta chain derives from a study of blood T cell repertoires in COVID-19. In the source study's methods: Estimated nucleated cell counts came from reference gene primer amplification. This table comes from immunoSEQ multiplex PCR, and its TCRdb copy is limited to in-frame clones, with some not included. V, J and clone size derive from that table, while D and trimming were established from the DNA sequence. The table has fewer than 65,000 clones, 78% seen once. Per germline, CDR1 SGHRS and CDR2 YFSETQ. The CDR3 has 14 residues. The V end was cut by 6 bases, the J end by 2 bases, with 9 bases between.

The chain is built from TRBV5-1 and TRBJ2-6; possible D gene TRBD2, 5 bases. The sequence came from a human donor in a cohort sampled during active COVID-19. Sequenced: peripheral blood. The CDR3 reads CASNEGTGANVLTF. The CDR3 region has the DNA TGCGCCAGCAATGAGGGAACTGGGGCCAACGTCCTGACTTTC.